This TCR beta chain comes out of a study of CD8+ T cells in alopecia areata. Whole-study context: The tofacitinib course ran for 6 to 18 months and was followed by 6 months off drug.

Germline lookup yields CDR1 SNHLY and CDR2 FYNNEI. Trimming removed 7 bases at V and 3 bases at J, with 10 bases between. There are 12 residues in the CDR3. Isolated RNA was reverse transcribed into cDNA used as the sequencing template. Assay used: immunoSEQ multiplex PCR; TCRdb lists only in-frame clones, some missing. The sample consists of 150,000 or so clones, roughly 58% of them appearing once. The treatment here: oral pan-JAK inhibitor, 5-10 mg twice daily. The J gene is TRBJ2-7, the V gene TRBV2; no firm D call. The sequence was collected from a human donor with alopecia areata. Source: CD4+ T cells sorted from blood, taken at approximately week 56, from a patient treated with tofacitinib. CDR3 region: CASTTTVYEQYF. CDR3 in DNA: TGTGCCAGCACCACAACAGTCTACGAGCAGTACTTC.